A selection of T cell receptor beta chains follows, all from one sample in a study of CD8+CD57+ T cells in acquired aplastic anemia. TCRdb used MiXCR to reprocess the reads, holding one entry per CDR3 protein. The sample lists about 150,000 distinct CDR3 sequences, about 48% occurring once. Material: sorted CD4+, CD8+, or CD8+CD57+ T cells (not recorded which) from PBMCs. The receptors were sampled from a human donor with aplastic anemia. Both conserved end residues are part of each CDR3. A D gene is named only where the DNA matches it firmly. Clone sizes are given selectively: once, few, many, or a class where the clone is expanded.

TRBJ2-7 - TRBD2 TRBV2 TGTGCCAGCAGCGTCGGGAGGGGGGTTAGGGAGCAGTACTTC CASSVGRGVREQYF
TRBJ1-1 - - TRBV10-3 TGTGCCATCAGTGATAGAGCGACTTCCACTGAAGCTTTCTTT CAISDRATSTEAFF
TRBJ2-7 - TRBD2 TRBV2 TGTGCCAGCAGTGAAGCCCCCGGACTAGCGGGAGGGCCTGACTTC CASSEAPGLAGGPDF
TRBJ1-5 once TRBD1 TRBV2 TGTGCCAGCAGTAGGGACAGCCAAAATCAGCCCCAGCATTTT CASSRDSQNQPQHF
TRBJ2-2 - - TRBV7-9 TGTGCCAGTCAACCCCTGAGGGATATAACCGGGGAGCTGTTTTTT CASQPLRDITGELFF
TRBJ2-1 - - TRBV25-1 TGCGCCAGCAGCCAAGCTCGTGACCCCCTAGCCGTGCAGTTCTTC CASSQARDPLAVQFF
TRBJ2-5 - - TRBV5-1 TGCGCCAGTAGAAGACAGAACCAAGAGACCCAGTACTTC CASRRQNQETQYF
TRBJ2-1 once - TRBV11-2 TGTGCCAGCAGCCCCAGGGTGGGGCGGAGCTCCTACAATGAGCAGTTCTTC CASSPRVGRSSYNEQFF
TRBJ1-6 - - TRBV25-1 TGTGCCGGCACCGAACGGGGCCTCTATAATTCACCCCCCCACTTT CAGTERGLYNSPPHF
TRBJ1-2 - - TRBV29-1 TGCAGCGTGACAGATACCTATGGCTACACCTTC CSVTDTYGYTF
TRBJ2-1 many - TRBV12-3/TRBV12-4 TGTGCCAGCAGTTTAATGGTAGCAAGCTCCTACAATGAGCAGTTCTTC CASSLMVASSYNEQFF
TRBJ2-5 - TRBD2 TRBV9 TGTGCCAGCAGCGTAGTGGGGGGGAAAGAGACCCAGTACTTC CASSVVGGKETQYF
TRBJ2-1 once TRBD2 TRBV4-1 TGCGCCAGCAGCCCCAGGGCGGGGGGCCGGAATGAGCAGTTCTTC CASSPRAGGRNEQFF
TRBJ2-5 many TRBD2 TRBV9 TGTGCCAGCAGCGTAGGGACTAGCGGGGGACAGACCCAGTACTTC CASSVGTSGGQTQYF
TRBJ2-7 few - TRBV15 TGTGCCACCAGCAGAGCTGGGCAGCTGAGCTACGAGCAGTACTTC CATSRAGQLSYEQYF
TRBJ1-3 many - TRBV7-6 TGTGCCAGCAGCTTAATGGGGGCGAGGGACACCATATATTTT CASSLMGARDTIYF
TRBJ2-2 - - TRBV4-1 TGCGCCAGCAGCCAAGCTATTCCCGCCGCGGGGGCCTATAACACCGGGGAGCTGTTTTTT CASSQAIPAAGAYNTGELFF
TRBJ2-1 many TRBD2 TRBV5-1 TGCGCCAGCAGTGGCGGGGGGGCCAATGAGCAGTTCTTC CASSGGGANEQFF
TRBJ2-7 once TRBD1 TRBV20-1 TGCAGTGCTAGACCAACAGATCCGGGACAGGGGGTTGGGGACGAGCAGTACTTC CSARPTDPGQGVGDEQYF
TRBJ2-5 - - TRBV15 TGTGCCACCAGCAGAGGGGGGTTCAGCAATCAGCCCCAGTACTTC CATSRGGFSNQPQYF
TRBJ2-1 - TRBD2 TRBV19 TGTGCTAGAGGACTAGCGGGGGGGCGTAATGAGCAGTTCTTC CARGLAGGRNEQFF
TRBJ1-2 once TRBD1 TRBV20-1 TGCAGTGCTAGAGCGCATCTCGGGACAGTCAATCTTAGCTTC CSARAHLGTVNLSF
TRBJ2-7 many - TRBV6-1 TGTGCCAGCAGCCCTATCGACAGGCACTACGAGCAGTACTTC CASSPIDRHYEQYF
TRBJ2-1 - - TRBV3-1 TGTGCCAGCAGCCAAGATCTGGGGCAGTACAATGAGCAGTTCTTC CASSQDLGQYNEQFF
TRBJ2-5 - - TRBV5-4 TGTGCCAGCAGCTTGGAGGGGCGGCAGGAGACCCAGTACTTC CASSLEGRQETQYF
TRBJ2-5 many - TRBV4-1 TGCGCCAGCAGCCGATTAGTAGGCCAAGAGACCCAGTACTTC CASSRLVGQETQYF
TRBJ1-1 - - TRBV10-2 TGCGCCAGCAGTGGGCAGGGGAACACTGAAGCTCTCTTT CASSGQGNTEALF
TRBJ2-7 - - TRBV10-3 TGTGCCATCAGTGAGTCAGTAGGTGGGGTAAACTACGAGCAGTACTTC CAISESVGGVNYEQYF
TRBJ2-5 - TRBD1 TRBV20-1 TGCAGTGCCACCAGTGAAGCCGGGACAGGGGGGGAGACCCAGTACTTC CSATSEAGTGGETQYF
TRBJ1-1 many - TRBV6-2/TRBV6-3 TGTGCCAGCAGTCCCGACAGAAGTGAAGCTTTCTTT CASSPDRSEAFF
TRBJ2-7 - TRBD2 TRBV11-1 TGTGCCAGCAGCTTAGCGGTTGGTCTAGCGGGAGGCGAGCAGTACTTC CASSLAVGLAGGEQYF
TRBJ2-1 many TRBD1 TRBV10-3 TGTGCCATCAGTGAGCCGGGACAGTCTTTTTACAATGAGCAGTTCTTC CAISEPGQSFYNEQFF
TRBJ1-1 - - TRBV2 TGTGCCAGCAGTGTGGGGACTCCGAGACGGAACACTGAAGCTTTCTTT CASSVGTPRRNTEAFF
TRBJ2-4 - - TRBV7-9 TGTGCCAGCAGCTTAGATGGGGGAGCCAAAAACATTCAGTACTTC CASSLDGGAKNIQYF
TRBJ1-2 - TRBD1 TRBV24-1 TGTGCCACCAGTGGCCGGGACAGTAACTATGGCTACACCTTC CATSGRDSNYGYTF
TRBJ2-5 - - TRBV7-2 TGTGCCAGCAGCGTAACACAGGGCTTCCAAGAGACCCAGTACTTC CASSVTQGFQETQYF
TRBJ1-1 many - TRBV2 TGTGCCACACCGTCTGGGAAGAACACTGAAGCTTTCTTT CATPSGKNTEAFF
TRBJ1-6 - - TRBV5-6 TGTGCCAGCAGCTTAGATGGGACCTCGAGCTCCTATAATTCACCCCTCCACTTT CASSLDGTSSSYNSPLHF
TRBJ1-6 - TRBD1 TRBV19 TGTGCCAGTAACCAGGGGGCGAGGTCCCGGTCACCCCTCCACTTT CASNQGARSRSPLHF
TRBJ2-3 many - TRBV20-1 TGCAGTGCTAGTGTGGCTACTAGCACAGATACGCAGTATTTT CSASVATSTDTQYF
TRBJ2-3 - TRBD2 TRBV15 TGTGCCACCAGCAGAGATCTGGGGGGGGTCGATGAGCAGTATTTT CATSRDLGGVDEQYF
TRBJ1-5 - TRBD1 TRBV12-3/TRBV12-4 TGTGCCAGCAGGTCGGACAGGGGGCCAAGTTCATCCCAGCATTTT CASRSDRGPSSSQHF
TRBJ2-7 - TRBD2 TRBV2 TGTGCCAGCAGATCCGCTCGGGAGGCCCAATACGAGCAGTACTTC CASRSAREAQYEQYF
TRBJ1-1 - TRBD1 TRBV15 TGTGCCACAAGCAGAGATCTCGAGGGGGCGGAGGACACTGAAGCTTTCTTT CATSRDLEGAEDTEAFF